This TCR beta chain was documented in a study of blood T cell repertoires in COVID-19. After removal of 10 bases from V and 2 bases from J, the junction contained 5 bases not matched to a gene. CDR1 is LNHDA and CDR2 is SQIVND in the germline V gene (reference sequence). The CDR3 sequence is 14 residues long. The repertoire was sequenced with immunoSEQ multiplex PCR; TCRdb's copy has only in-frame clones and lacks some. The top ten clones hold around 4.3% of a sample with over 90,000 clones, more than 75% of them seen once. The rearrangement links TRBV19 to TRBJ2-1; 10 bases map to TRBD1. The origin of this receptor is a human donor in a cohort sampled during active COVID-19. Sequenced: peripheral blood. CDR3 in amino acids: CATTGQGAYNEQFF. The CDR3 bases are TGTGCCACTACCGGACAGGGGGCCTACAATGAGCAGTTCTTC.